Presented here are 27 T cell receptor beta chains from one specimen sequenced in a study of multiple sclerosis patients with progressive multifocal leukoencephalopathy. Stated time point: before natalizumab initiation. Profiling relied on immunoSEQ multiplex PCR, and the TCRdb table lists in-frame clones only, not all of them. The sample gives about 30,000 clones, around 93% of which show up once; 1.9% is in the top ten. The sample consisted of PBMCs. The origin of the receptors is a man between 25 and 39 years old with multiple sclerosis.

Only one count was recorded for this clone. V is TRBV7-9 and J is TRBJ2-1; no clear D. Germline V gene sequence: CDR1 SEHNR, CDR2 FQNEAQ (reference sequence). V was clipped by 2 bases and J by 10 bases, with 9 bases between them. The CDR3 has 12 amino acids. The chain's CDR3 is CASSLKAREQFF. CDR3 DNA: TGTGCCAGCAGCTTAAAAGCGCGGGAGCAGTTCTTC. The full variable domain, rest sourced from reference TRBV7-9 and TRBJ2-1, is DTGVSQNPRHKITKRGQNVTFRCDPISEHNRLYWYRQTLGQGPEFLTYFQNEAQLEKSRLLSDRFSAERPKGSFSTLEIQRTEQGDSAMYLCASSLKAREQFFGPGTRLTVL.

The CDR3: CATSRNVLSGIRSYEQYV. CDR3 nucleotide sequence: TGTGCCACCAGCAGAAACGTTTTATCCGGGATTCGCTCCTACGAGCAGTACGTC. J is TRBJ2-7 and V is TRBV15; D is perhaps TRBD2 (5 bases). There are 18 residues in the CDR3. Deletions cut 2 bases from V and 0 bases from J, with 20 bases between. Germline values: CDR1 LNHNV, CDR2 YYDKDF (reference sequence).

V and J are TRBV7-9 and TRBJ2-1; 8 positions match TRBD1. Germline CDR1 SEHNR, CDR2 FQNEAQ (reference sequence). The CDR3 runs 14 residues. After removal of 1 base from V and 12 bases from J, the junction contained 8 bases not matched to a gene. The CDR3 loop reads CASSLETGAEGQFF. CDR3 bases: TGTGCCAGCAGCTTAGAGACAGGGGCGGAAGGGCAGTTCTTC.

The V gene is TRBV6-5, the J gene TRBJ2-7, with D hard to call. The CDR3 spans 14 residues. V lost 6 bases and J 2 bases, leaving 14 bases between the germline ends. From germline, CDR1 is MNHEY and CDR2 SVGAGI. CDR3 residues: CASSRGGRPYEQYV. Written as DNA, the CDR3 is TGTGCCAGCAGCAGAGGCGGCAGGCCCTACGAGCAGTACGTC.

The J gene is TRBJ2-5, the V gene TRBV28; 7 positions match TRBD1. The last part of the DNA fits TRBJ2-7 better; the J call may be wrong. CDR3 length: 13 residues. The germline gives CDR1 MDHEN, CDR2 SYDVKM. The CDR3 DNA reads as TGTGCCAGCAGTGTAACGGACAGGTACGAGCAGTACTTC. Amino acid sequence: CASSVTDRYEQYF.

This clone was seen a single time. CDR3 DNA: TGTGCCAGCAGCTTAGAGACGGAGCAGTTCTTC. Its translation: CASSLETEQFF. This sequence joins TRBV7-2 and TRBJ2-1; D is uncertain. The CDR3 is 11 amino acids. V lost 1 base and J 10 bases, leaving 5 bases between the germline ends. Germline V gene sequence: CDR1 SGHTA, CDR2 FQGNSA.

The chain employs TRBV19 and TRBJ2-1; 10 nucleotides match TRBD2. The J segment lost 10 bases and the V segment lost 6 bases, leaving 9 bases of the junction unmatched. This CDR3 is built from 14 residues. Looked up from germline, CDR1 is LNHDA and CDR2 is SQIVND (reference sequence). This CDR3 is CASSGLAGVGEQFF. CDR3 nucleotide sequence: TGTGCCAGTAGCGGTCTAGCGGGAGTAGGCGAGCAGTTCTTC.

The chain recombines TRBV7-6 with TRBJ2-7; 9 positions match TRBD1. The germline gives CDR1 SGHVS, CDR2 FNYEAQ. This CDR3 is 13 amino acids long. Trimming removed 5 bases from V and 6 bases from J; junction bases left unmatched: 5. CDR3 DNA sequence: TGTGCCAGCAGCATTACGGACAGGGGCGAGCAGTACTTC. As protein: CASSITDRGEQYF.

CDR3 DNA sequence: TGTGCCAGCAGCCCTGACAGGGATAATTCACCCCTCCACTTT. This sequence encodes CASSPDRDNSPLHF. The chain carries TRBV4-2 and TRBJ1-6; TRBD1 matches at 7 bases. V lost 4 bases and J lost 5; bases outside the gene matches: 2. The germline V gene has CDR1 LGHNA and CDR2 YNFKEQ. The CDR3 contains 14 residues.

The CDR3 nucleotides read TGTGCCAGCAGTCCAGGACTAGCGGGAGCCACAGATACGCAGTATTTT. Translated, it gives CASSPGLAGATDTQYF. The chain joins TRBV27 to TRBJ2-3; 13 positions agree with TRBD2. Germline lookup yields CDR1 MNHEY and CDR2 SMNVEV (reference sequence). Losses at the gene ends were 5 bases for V and 2 bases for J; bases not matched to a gene: 4. This CDR3 is built from 16 residues.

This rearrangement joins TRBV5-1 to TRBJ1-3; TRBD1 matches at 9 bases. This CDR3 contains 16 residues. CDR1 is SGHRS, CDR2 YFSETQ, per germline. The junction had 8 bases not matched to a gene; V was cut back by 4 bases and J by 3 bases. CDR3 amino acids: CASSAPGTGYGNTIYF. Written as DNA, the CDR3 is TGCGCCAGCAGCGCCCCCGGGACAGGGTATGGAAACACCATATATTTT. Looking up the rest from reference TRBV5-1 and TRBJ1-3 gives the full variable domain: KAGVTQTPRYLIKTRGQQVTLSCSPISGHRSVSWYQQTPGQGLQFLFEYFSETQRNKGNFPGRFSGRQFSNSRSEMNVSTLELGDSALYLCASSAPGTGYGNTIYFGEGSWLTVV.

The rearrangement links TRBV5-1 to TRBJ2-5; either TRBD1 or TRBD2 may supply D (5 bases each). The CDR3 sequence is 14 residues long. Germline loops: CDR1 SGHRS, CDR2 YFSETQ. V was clipped by 3 bases and J by 5 bases, with 14 bases between them. The CDR3 loop is CASSWAGAGETQYF. The CDR3 nucleotides are TGCGCCAGCAGCTGGGCCGGGGCCGGGGAGACCCAGTACTTC.

J is TRBJ1-1 and V is TRBV19; D unresolved. Trimming removed 5 bases from V and 11 bases from J, with 18 bases in between. Per germline, CDR1 LNHDA and CDR2 SQIVND (reference sequence). CDR3 length equals 13 residues. CDR3 sequence reads: CASSSTAWSLAFF. The CDR3 coding sequence is TGTGCCAGTAGTTCTACCGCTTGGAGCTTGGCTTTCTTT. Looking up the rest from reference TRBV19 and TRBJ1-1 gives the full variable domain: DGGITQSPKYLFRKEGQNVTLSCEQNLNHDAMYWYRQDPGQGLRLIYYSQIVNDFQKGDIAEGYSVSREKKESFPLTVTSAQKNPTAFYLCASSSTAWSLAFFGQGTRLTVV.

The genes are TRBV6-1 and TRBJ1-1; 7 bases agree with TRBD1. This CDR3 is 14 amino acids long. The germline V gene encodes CDR1 MNHNS and CDR2 SASEGT. V lost 7 bases, J lost 4 bases, and 9 bases stayed unmatched. The CDR3 loop is CASTDRSEGTEAFF. The CDR3 DNA reads TGTGCCAGCACGGACAGGTCGGAAGGCACTGAAGCTTTCTTT.

This chain connects TRBV2 to TRBJ1-5, with D possibly being TRBD1 (6 bases). Germline assignment: CDR1 SNHLY and CDR2 FYNNEI. The CDR3 is 16 amino acids. Trimming cost V 1 base and J 4 bases, with 14 bases left between them. CDR3 residues: CASSEVGGGPNQPQHF. CDR3 coding DNA: TGTGCCAGCAGTGAAGTAGGGGGAGGGCCGAATCAGCCCCAGCATTTT.

This rearrangement joins TRBV15 to TRBJ2-1; D unresolved. This CDR3 region has 13 residues. The V gene lost 0 bases and the J gene lost 5 bases, with 5 bases spanning the gap. The germline CDR1 and CDR2 sequences are LNHNV and YYDKDF (reference sequence). CDR3 residues: CATSRDLHNEQFF. CDR3 sequence (DNA): TGTGCCACCAGCAGAGATCTGCACAATGAGCAGTTCTTC.

The J gene is TRBJ2-3, the V gene TRBV11-3; 8 bases are shared with TRBD2. Unmatched junction bases numbered 8, after V lost 5 bases and J lost 4 bases. CDR1 and CDR2 (germline): SGHNT, YENEEA. The CDR3 extends over 15 amino acids. For the CDR3, the DNA is TGTGCCAGCAGCCCAGCGGGAGTATTCCCAGATACGCAGTATTTT. It translates to CASSPAGVFPDTQYF.

V usage is TRBV18 and J usage is TRBJ2-3; TRBD1 agrees at 9 bases. The CDR3 spans 15 residues. The ends lost 4 bases at V and 1 base at J; junction bases unmatched: 3. Germline lookup yields CDR1 KGHSH and CDR2 LQKENI. CDR3 region: CASSRRTGGTDTQYF. The CDR3 DNA reads as TGTGCCAGCTCACGGCGGACAGGGGGCACAGATACGCAGTATTTT. Using reference TRBV18 and TRBJ2-3 for the parts outside the CDR3, the full variable domain is NAGVMQNPRHLVRRRGQEARLRCSPMKGHSHVYWYRQLPEEGLKFMVYLQKENIIDESGMPKERFSAEFPKEGPSILRIQQVVRGDSAAYFCASSRRTGGTDTQYFGPGTRLTVL.

CDR3 coding DNA: TGTGCCAGCAGTTTAATGTGGGGTGAGACCCAGTACTTC. Protein product: CASSLMWGETQYF. The chain recombines TRBV27 with TRBJ2-5; no clear D. Trimming removed 2 bases from V and 5 bases from J, with 9 bases in between. Per the germline V gene, CDR1 is MNHEY and CDR2 is SMNVEV (reference sequence). The CDR3 length is 13 residues.

The chain uses TRBV11-2 and TRBJ2-7, with D tentatively TRBD1 (6 bases). This CDR3 spans 15 amino acids. Germline V gene sequence: CDR1 SGHAT, CDR2 FQNNGV. V lost 5 bases and J 3 bases, leaving 17 bases between the germline ends. For the CDR3, the DNA is TGTGCCAGCAGCGACAGGCGGCGGGCTCGCTACGAGCAGTACGTC. Its translation is CASSDRRRARYEQYV.

This clone came up once. The V and J genes are TRBV4-1 and TRBJ2-1; TRBD2 matches 11 bases. CDR1 and CDR2 from the germline V gene are MGHRA and YSYEKL. J lost 4 bases, V lost 4 bases, and 6 bases had no gene match. The CDR3 is 16 residues long. CDR3 bases: TGCGCCAGCAGCCTAACTAGCGGGAGTTGGTACAATGAGCAGTTCTTC. Protein product: CASSLTSGSWYNEQFF.

This chain links TRBV11-2 with TRBJ1-1; no definite D call. From germline, CDR1 is SGHAT and CDR2 FQNNGV. V was shortened by 7 bases and J by 6 bases, with 15 bases between the two germline ends. The CDR3 has 13 amino acids. The CDR3 DNA sequence: TGTGCCAGCACCTGGGGAGTAGACGCTGAAGCTTTCTTT. It translates to CASTWGVDAEAFF.

The CDR3 loop is CASSESKGGSRYEQYV. The CDR3 DNA is TGCGCCAGCAGTGAGTCGAAGGGTGGGAGCAGGTACGAGCAGTACGTC. The V gene is TRBV10-2, the J gene TRBJ2-7; possible D gene TRBD2, 5 bases. The germline gives CDR1 WSHSY, CDR2 SAAADI. CDR3 length equals 16 residues. V lost 0 bases, J lost 4 bases, and 16 bases lay in between.

The rearrangement links TRBV6-4 to TRBJ2-3; 9 bases map to TRBD2. The CDR3 has 18 amino acids. CDR1 is MRHNA, CDR2 SNTAGT, per germline. V gave up 5 bases and J gave up 6 bases; unmatched junction bases: 18. The CDR3: CASSRGPWLAGVSDTQYF. CDR3 nucleotide sequence: TGTGCCAGCAGTCGCGGTCCTTGGTTAGCGGGAGTATCGGATACGCAGTATTTT.

The chain has TRBV6-1 and TRBJ1-2; D ambiguous. The CDR3 has 14 residues. The germline V and J ends were trimmed by 7 bases and 0 bases, with 12 bases remaining between them. From germline, CDR1 is MNHNS and CDR2 SASEGT. The CDR3 DNA sequence: TGTGCCAGCACGTGGGTCTCAGCTAACTATGGCTACACCTTC. Translation: CASTWVSANYGYTF.

The rearrangement links TRBV6-1 to TRBJ1-5; D possibly corresponds to TRBD1 (5 bases). V was shortened by 7 bases and J by 3 bases, with 16 bases between the two germline ends. CDR1 MNHNS and CDR2 SASEGT come from the germline V gene. The CDR3 runs to 15 residues. The CDR3 bases are TGTGCCAGCACCTGGAGGGGCCAACTCAATCAGCCCCAGCATTTT. As protein: CASTWRGQLNQPQHF.

This sequence joins TRBV30 and TRBJ2-1; the D gene is possibly TRBD2 (5 bases). CDR3 length: 14 residues. Germline-derived CDR1 and CDR2 are GTSNPN and SVGIG (reference sequence). In nucleotides, the CDR3 is TGTGCTTGGCAGCGGTCAGGCTCCTACAATGAGCAGTTCTTC. It specifies CAWQRSGSYNEQFF.